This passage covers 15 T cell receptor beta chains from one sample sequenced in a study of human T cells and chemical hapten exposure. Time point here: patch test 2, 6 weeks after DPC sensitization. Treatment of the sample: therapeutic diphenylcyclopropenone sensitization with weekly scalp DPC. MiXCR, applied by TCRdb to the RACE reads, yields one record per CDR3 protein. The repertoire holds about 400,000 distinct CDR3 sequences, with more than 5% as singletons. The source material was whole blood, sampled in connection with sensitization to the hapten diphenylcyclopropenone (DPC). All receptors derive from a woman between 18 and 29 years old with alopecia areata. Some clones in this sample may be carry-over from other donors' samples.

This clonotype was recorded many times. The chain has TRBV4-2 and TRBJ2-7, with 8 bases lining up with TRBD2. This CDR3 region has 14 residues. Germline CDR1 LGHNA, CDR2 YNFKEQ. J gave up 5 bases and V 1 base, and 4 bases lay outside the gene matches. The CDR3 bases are TGTGCCAGCAGCCAAGGGCTAGCGGGCCACGAGCAGTACTTC. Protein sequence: CASSQGLAGHEQYF.

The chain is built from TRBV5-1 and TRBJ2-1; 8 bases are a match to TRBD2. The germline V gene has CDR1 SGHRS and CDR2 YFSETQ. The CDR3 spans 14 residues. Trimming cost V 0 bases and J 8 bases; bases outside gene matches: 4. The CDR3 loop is CASSLAGGADEQFF. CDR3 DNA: TGCGCCAGCAGCTTGGCGGGAGGGGCCGATGAGCAGTTCTTC.

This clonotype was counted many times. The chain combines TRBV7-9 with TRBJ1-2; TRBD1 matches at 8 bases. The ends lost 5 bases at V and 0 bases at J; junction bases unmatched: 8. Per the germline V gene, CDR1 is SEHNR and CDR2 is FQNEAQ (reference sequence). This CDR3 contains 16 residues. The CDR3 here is CASSTLRDRSNYGYTF. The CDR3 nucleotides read TGTGCCAGCAGCACTCTAAGGGACAGGTCTAACTATGGCTACACCTTC.

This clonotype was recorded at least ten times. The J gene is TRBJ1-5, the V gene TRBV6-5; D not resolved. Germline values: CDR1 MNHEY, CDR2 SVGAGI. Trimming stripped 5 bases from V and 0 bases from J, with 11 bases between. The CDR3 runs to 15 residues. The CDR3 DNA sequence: TGTGCCAGCAGTCGGAGGAGAAATAGCAATCAGCCCCAGCATTTT. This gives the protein CASSRRRNSNQPQHF.

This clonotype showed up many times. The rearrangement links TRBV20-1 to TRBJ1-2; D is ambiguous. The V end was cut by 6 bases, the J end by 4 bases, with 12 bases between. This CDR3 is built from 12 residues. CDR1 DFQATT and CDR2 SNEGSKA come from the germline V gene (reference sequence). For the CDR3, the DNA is TGCAGTGCCGGTAGCGGCCTCTATGGCTACACCTTC. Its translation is CSAGSGLYGYTF.

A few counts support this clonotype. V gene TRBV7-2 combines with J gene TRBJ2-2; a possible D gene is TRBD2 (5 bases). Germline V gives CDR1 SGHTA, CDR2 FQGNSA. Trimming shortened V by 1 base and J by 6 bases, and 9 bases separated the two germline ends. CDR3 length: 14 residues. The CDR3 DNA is TGTGCCAGCAGCTTAGAGAAGGGAGCCGGGGAGCTGTTTTTT. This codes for CASSLEKGAGELFF. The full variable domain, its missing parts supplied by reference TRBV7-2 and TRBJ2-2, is GAGVSQSPSNKVTEKGKDVELRCDPISGHTALYWYRQSLGQGLEFLIYFQGNSAPDKSGLPSDRFSAERTGGSVSTLTIQRTQQEDSAVYLCASSLEKGAGELFFGEGSRLTVL.

Here the CDR3 reads CAISDFGDSYEQYF. The CDR3, as DNA: TGTGCCATCAGTGATTTTGGGGACTCCTACGAGCAGTACTTC. The chain carries TRBV10-3 and TRBJ2-7, with D uncertain. Germline V gene sequence: CDR1 ENHRY, CDR2 SYGVKD. V was trimmed by 3 bases and J by 0 bases, leaving 9 bases between them. The CDR3 is made up of 14 amino acids.

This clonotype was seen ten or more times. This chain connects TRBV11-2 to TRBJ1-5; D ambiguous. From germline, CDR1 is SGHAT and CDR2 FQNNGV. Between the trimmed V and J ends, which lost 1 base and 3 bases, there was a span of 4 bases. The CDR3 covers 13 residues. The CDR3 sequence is CASSLGHNQPQHF. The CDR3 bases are TGTGCCAGCAGCTTAGGACACAATCAGCCCCAGCATTTT.

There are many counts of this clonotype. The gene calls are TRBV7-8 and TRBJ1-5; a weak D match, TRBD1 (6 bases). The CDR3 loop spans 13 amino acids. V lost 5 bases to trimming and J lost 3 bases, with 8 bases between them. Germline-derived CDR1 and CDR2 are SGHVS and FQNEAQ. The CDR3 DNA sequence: TGTGCCAGCAGCGGACAGACCAATCAGCCCCAGCATTTT. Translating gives CASSGQTNQPQHF. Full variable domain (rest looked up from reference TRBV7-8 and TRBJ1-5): GAGVSQSPRYKVAKRGQDVALRCDPISGHVSLFWYQQALGQGPEFLTYFQNEAQLDKSGLPSDRFFAERPEGSVSTLKIQRTQQEDSAVYLCASSGQTNQPQHFGDGTRLSIL.

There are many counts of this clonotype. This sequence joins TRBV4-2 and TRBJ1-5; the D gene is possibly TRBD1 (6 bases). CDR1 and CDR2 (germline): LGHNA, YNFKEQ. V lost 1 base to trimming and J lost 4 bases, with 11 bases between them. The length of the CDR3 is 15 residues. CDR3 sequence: CASSQGTDSNQPQHF. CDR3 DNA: TGTGCCAGCAGCCAAGGGACAGACTCGAATCAGCCCCAGCATTTT.

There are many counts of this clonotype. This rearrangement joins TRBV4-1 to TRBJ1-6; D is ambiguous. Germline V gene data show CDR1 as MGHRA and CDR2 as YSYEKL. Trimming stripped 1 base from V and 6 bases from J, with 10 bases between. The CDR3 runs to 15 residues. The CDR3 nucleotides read TGCGCCAGCAGCCAAGGAGCAGCCCTTAATTCACCCCTCCACTTT. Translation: CASSQGAALNSPLHF.

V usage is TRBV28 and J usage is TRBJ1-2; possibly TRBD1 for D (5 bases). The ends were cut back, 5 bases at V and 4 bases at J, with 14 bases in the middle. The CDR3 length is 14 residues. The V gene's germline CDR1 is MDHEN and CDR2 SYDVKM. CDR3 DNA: TGTGCCAGCAGTCAGGGAAGTCCCGGCTATGGCTACACCTTC. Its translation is CASSQGSPGYGYTF.

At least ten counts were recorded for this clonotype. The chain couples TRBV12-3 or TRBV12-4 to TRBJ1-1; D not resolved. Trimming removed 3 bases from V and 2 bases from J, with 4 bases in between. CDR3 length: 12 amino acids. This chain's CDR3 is CASSFENTEAFF. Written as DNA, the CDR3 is TGTGCCAGCAGTTTCGAAAACACTGAAGCTTTCTTT.

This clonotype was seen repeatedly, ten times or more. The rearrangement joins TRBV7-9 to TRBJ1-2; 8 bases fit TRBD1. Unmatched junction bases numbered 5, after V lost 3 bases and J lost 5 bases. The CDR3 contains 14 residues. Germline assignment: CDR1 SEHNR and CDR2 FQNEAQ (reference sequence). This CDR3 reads CASSFSGGAYGYTF. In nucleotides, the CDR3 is TGTGCCAGCAGCTTTTCAGGGGGCGCTTATGGCTACACCTTC.

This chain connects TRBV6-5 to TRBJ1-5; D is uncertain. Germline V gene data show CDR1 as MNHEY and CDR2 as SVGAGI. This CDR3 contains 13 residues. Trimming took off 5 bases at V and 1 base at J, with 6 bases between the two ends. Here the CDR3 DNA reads TGTGCCAGCAGTATTCGGAGCAATCAGCCCCAGCATTTT. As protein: CASSIRSNQPQHF.